These T cell receptor beta chains were read from a single sample in a study of cytomegalovirus exposure and HLA in healthy donors. Using immunoSEQ multiplex PCR, the repertoire was profiled, and TCRdb retains in-frame clones only, with some absent. The table has about 140,000 clones, more than 60% seen once. The specimen was PBMCs. These receptors all stem from a man aged 40-50 years in good health and CMV-seronegative. Each CDR3 is given with its conserved first and last residue. The D gene is left open where the match is weak. Where a row states a size, it is once, few, many or the class of an expanded clone; other rows omit it.

j_call,clone_size,d_call,v_call,cdr3_nt,cdr3_aa
TRBJ1-3,.,TRBD1,TRBV5-1,TGCGCCAGCGGACTTGGGACAGGGGCTGGAAACACCATATATTTT,CASGLGTGAGNTIYF
TRBJ1-6,.,.,TRBV7-3,TGTGCCAGCAGCTACGACAGGAATTCACCCCTCCACTTT,CASSYDRNSPLHF
TRBJ2-2,few,TRBD2,TRBV11-3,TGTGCCAGCAGCTCGCCGACTAGCGGGGGGGCGTGGGAAACCGGGGAGCTGTTTTTT,CASSSPTSGGAWETGELFF
TRBJ1-2,.,.,TRBV21-1,TGTGCCAGCAGCAATTTGCAGGGGAGGGATGGCTACACCTTC,CASSNLQGRDGYTF
TRBJ2-7,.,TRBD2,TRBV5-1,TGCGCCAGCAGCACGACTAGCGGGGAGTCCTACGAGCAGTACTTC,CASSTTSGESYEQYF
TRBJ1-3,.,.,TRBV5-1,TGCGCCAGCCACATGGGGGGGACCAACTCTGGAAACACCATATATTTT,CASHMGGTNSGNTIYF
TRBJ1-2,.,TRBD1,TRBV2,TGTGCCAGCAGCTTACAGGGGAGAGATGGCTACACCTTC,CASSLQGRDGYTF
TRBJ2-1,.,TRBD2,TRBV27,TGTGCCAGCAGTCAACAGGCGGGGCAGCGGGGGGGACCTAACAATGAGCAGTTCTTC,CASSQQAGQRGGPNNEQFF
TRBJ2-7,.,.,TRBV29-1,TGCAGCGTTGAGGACCCCGGACACCACGAGCAGTACTTC,CSVEDPGHHEQYF
TRBJ1-1,once,.,TRBV9,TGTGCCAGCAGCGTAGATAGGGAGGGGACTGAAGCTTTCTTT,CASSVDREGTEAFF
TRBJ1-1,.,.,TRBV5-1,TGCGCCAGCAGCTCAGGCATCCTGACAGTCGCCCCTCAGAACACTGAGGCTTTCTTT,CASSSGILTVAPQNTEAFF
TRBJ1-2,.,TRBD1,TRBV2,TGTGCCAGCAGTGGTTTGGCAGGGGGCAACTATGGCTACACCTTC,CASSGLAGGNYGYTF
TRBJ1-2,.,TRBD1,TRBV9,TGTGCCAGCAGCGCCAGGGACAGCAACTATGGCTACACCTTC,CASSARDSNYGYTF
TRBJ2-3,.,TRBD2,TRBV7-7,TGTGCCAGCAGCTTAGTCCCCTACGTAGTCGCGGGGGGCACAGATACGCAGTATTTT,CASSLVPYVVAGGTDTQYF
TRBJ1-4,few,TRBD1,TRBV4-1,TGCGCCAGCAGCCGGTCCCGCCGGGACAGGGATGAAAAACTGTTTTTT,CASSRSRRDRDEKLFF
TRBJ1-1,once,.,TRBV5-6,TGTGCCAGCAGCCCTACGATTGGACCGGGGGGTGCTTTCTTT,CASSPTIGPGGAFF
TRBJ2-4,.,.,TRBV5-4,TGTGCCAGCAGCTTGGCGGGACTAGCCAAAAACATTCAGTACTTC,CASSLAGLAKNIQYF
TRBJ2-5,.,.,TRBV7-3,TGTGCCAGCGCCCGGGGGGCCTCGGAGACCCAGTACTTC,CASARGASETQYF
TRBJ2-1,.,TRBD2,TRBV4-1,TGCGCCAGCAGCCTAGGACTAGCGGGGGGCCACAATGAGCAGTTCTTC,CASSLGLAGGHNEQFF
TRBJ2-7,.,TRBD1,TRBV15,TGTGCCACCAGCAGAACTCAGGGGACAGCTGCCTACGAGCAGTACTTC,CATSRTQGTAAYEQYF
TRBJ2-7,many,TRBD1,TRBV27,TGTGCCAGCAGCCCCAGGGGACAGGGGTACGAGCAGTACTTC,CASSPRGQGYEQYF
TRBJ2-1,.,TRBD2,TRBV4-3,TGCGCCAGCAGCCAAGAATCAGCGGGGCAGTCCTACAATGAGCAGTTCTTC,CASSQESAGQSYNEQFF